This entry lists 19 T cell receptor beta chains sequenced from one sample in a study of T-cell reconstitution after alpha-beta-depleted transplantation in children (TCRdb year 2016). Receptor amplification or capture employed PCR. TCRdb shows the sequencer as Illumina HiSeq 2500. To normalize quantification of the TCRbeta repertoire, the TCR libraries were built with molecular barcoding that relied on unique molecular identifiers. The raw public data were reprocessed by TCRdb itself: fastp quality trimming at Q25, MiXCR clonotype calling, in-frame beta chains only. For every CDR3 protein sequence, its rows merge into one entry that carries the most common genes and DNA. The sample records roughly 500,000 distinct CDR3 sequences, about 30% of which are singletons. The top ten hold 2% to 3% of the sample. Sample: PBMCs from the stem cell graft donor, taken from the stem cell graft. Every receptor here comes from a human donor who donated a stem cell graft to a child with aplastic anemia.

The rearrangement joins TRBV6-2 or TRBV6-3 to TRBJ2-5; 10 bases align to TRBD1. CDR3 length: 15 amino acids. Germline-derived CDR1 and CDR2 are MNHEY and SVGEGT. Trimming cost V 6 bases and J 4 bases; bases outside gene matches: 8. DNA of the CDR3: TGTGCCAGCAGAAAACGGACAGGGGGAGTAGAGACCCAGTACTTC. Translated, it gives CASRKRTGGVETQYF.

This clonotype occurred once. V gene TRBV12-3 or TRBV12-4 combines with J gene TRBJ2-5, with 14 bases aligning to TRBD2. Trimming removed 3 bases from V and 4 bases from J; junction bases left unmatched: 10. This CDR3 is 18 amino acids long. Here the CDR3 DNA reads TGTGCCAGCAGTTTGGGGCGAACCGGGACTAGCGGGAGAGAGACCCAGTACTTC. Its protein is CASSLGRTGTSGRETQYF.

The chain recombines TRBV5-5 with TRBJ2-5, with no clear D. Germline V gene data show CDR1 as SGHKS and CDR2 as YYEKEE (reference sequence). V was cut by 4 bases and J by 1 base, with 8 bases left in between. This CDR3 is built from 13 residues. This chain's CDR3 is CASSPQLQETQYF. CDR3 in DNA: TGTGCCAGCAGCCCACAGCTCCAAGAGACCCAGTACTTC.

This clonotype was recorded a few times. The V gene is TRBV20-1, the J gene TRBJ1-3; D may be TRBD1 (6 bases). The V gene lost 5 bases and the J gene lost 1 base, with 15 bases spanning the gap. Looked up from germline, CDR1 is DFQATT and CDR2 is SNEGSKA (reference sequence). The CDR3 is made up of 15 amino acids. DNA of the CDR3: TGCAGTGCTCAACGAGGACAGAGATCTGGAAACACCATATATTTT. It yields the protein CSAQRGQRSGNTIYF.

This clonotype appeared many times. The chain employs TRBV20-1 and TRBJ2-3, with TRBD2 matching over 8 bases. Looked up from germline, CDR1 is DFQATT and CDR2 is SNEGSKA (reference sequence). V gave up 0 bases and J gave up 1 base; unmatched junction bases: 0. CDR3 length equals 14 residues. The CDR3 spells CSARELAGTDTQYF. CDR3 nucleotide sequence: TGCAGTGCTAGAGAACTAGCGGGCACAGATACGCAGTATTTT.

V and J are TRBV5-1 and TRBJ2-7, with 9 nucleotides matching TRBD1. Per germline, CDR1 SGHRS and CDR2 YFSETQ. With 4 bases clipped from V and 3 bases from J, the junction kept 5 bases outside the gene matches. CDR3 length equals 14 residues. The CDR3 sequence is CASSITTGGYEQYV. The CDR3 DNA reads as TGCGCCAGCAGCATAACGACAGGGGGCTACGAGCAGTACGTC.

The chain carries TRBV7-2 and TRBJ1-5; 10 nucleotides match TRBD1. CDR1 is SGHTA and CDR2 is FQGNSA in the germline V gene. CDR3 length equals 15 residues. Trimming removed 4 bases from V and 6 bases from J; junction bases left unmatched: 6. The CDR3 nucleotides read TGTGCCAGCAGCTCCCCGGGACAGGGGTTTCAGCCCCAGCATTTT. Encoded protein: CASSSPGQGFQPQHF.

J is TRBJ2-7 and V is TRBV9, with D perhaps being TRBD1 or TRBD2 (5 bases each). CDR3 size: 12 residues. CDR1 and CDR2 (germline): SGDLS, YYNGEE. V gave up 3 bases and J gave up 5 bases, with 9 bases separating them. The CDR3 region has the DNA TGTGCCAGCAGCGCGGGACGGGACGAGCAGTACTTC. Protein: CASSAGRDEQYF.

The rearrangement links TRBV4-2 to TRBJ2-3, with 9 bases matching TRBD1. CDR3 length: 16 amino acids. V dropped 0 bases and J dropped 4; count of bases not matched to a gene: 5. Per the germline V gene, CDR1 is LGHNA and CDR2 is YNFKEQ. CDR3 in amino acids: CASSQDGTGRADTQYF. CDR3 bases: TGTGCCAGCAGCCAAGATGGGACAGGGCGTGCAGATACGCAGTATTTT.

Notes on this clonotype: It may be a read error: a sequence one base away is much more abundant. The V call is TRBV12-3 or TRBV12-4, the J call TRBJ2-1; D not certain. CDR3 length: 11 residues. The CDR3 loop is CASSLKNDQFF. CDR3 nucleotide sequence: TGTGCCAGCAGTTTAAAGAATGACCAGTTCTTC.

This CDR3 is CASSPPDRFGSTEAFF. DNA for the CDR3: TGTGCCAGCTCACCCCCGGACAGATTCGGGTCGACTGAAGCTTTCTTT. V is TRBV18 and J is TRBJ1-1; weak D call: TRBD1 (6 bases). The CDR3 is made up of 16 amino acids. Germline V gives CDR1 KGHSH, CDR2 LQKENI. V was pared by 3 bases and J by 5 bases, with 19 bases between.

In its sample, this clonotype was seen once. This is likely a read error, given that the CDR3 carries no conserved phenylalanine or tryptophan at its end. The chain employs TRBV9 and TRBJ1-5; 8 positions match TRBD1. Germline assignment: CDR1 SGDLS and CDR2 YYNGEE. CDR3 length: 15 amino acids. V dropped 4 bases and J dropped 5; count of bases not matched to a gene: 8. CDR3 coding DNA: TGTGCCAGCAGCCCGTCGCCAGGGGGCCATCAGCCCCAGCATTTG. Its translation: CASSPSPGGHQPQHL.

The chain couples TRBV6-5 to TRBJ2-3; 8 positions agree with TRBD2. This CDR3 spans 15 amino acids. With V trimmed by 3 bases and J by 2 bases, 4 bases remained unmatched. Germline CDR1 reads MNHEY; CDR2 reads SVGAGI. CDR3 protein: CASSYSGLATDTQYF. In DNA, the CDR3 is TGTGCCAGCAGTTATTCAGGACTAGCCACAGATACGCAGTATTTT.

The gene calls are TRBV5-1 and TRBJ1-1, with 8 positions matching TRBD1. Germline V gene lookup returns CDR1 SGHRS and CDR2 YFSETQ. With V trimmed by 0 bases and J by 1 base, 8 bases remained unmatched. The CDR3 totals 17 residues. CDR3 DNA sequence: TGCGCCAGCAGCTTGGGTCCAGGGGGCAACCGGAACACTGAAGCTTTCTTT. Translated, it gives CASSLGPGGNRNTEAFF.

The rearrangement links TRBV7-2 to TRBJ2-1; TRBD2 aligns across 11 bases. This CDR3 is 15 amino acids long. Per the germline V gene, CDR1 is SGHTA and CDR2 is FQGNSA. Trimming took 4 bases from V and 13 from J; bases not matched to a gene: 12. For the CDR3, the DNA is TGTGCCAGCAGCTCATCTGTTCTAGCGGGAGGTTCCCAGTTCTTC. It specifies CASSSSVLAGGSQFF.

The chain links TRBV4-2 to TRBJ2-2; D unclear. V dropped 1 base and J dropped 6 bases, with 6 bases sitting between them. This CDR3 is 13 amino acids long. CDR1 and CDR2 (germline): LGHNA, YNFKEQ. CDR3 protein: CASSQGGSGELFF. The CDR3 nucleotides are TGTGCCAGCAGCCAAGGAGGATCCGGGGAGCTGTTTTTT.

V and J are TRBV15 and TRBJ1-1, with 10 nucleotides matching TRBD1. The germline CDR1 and CDR2 sequences are LNHNV and YYDKDF (reference sequence). The CDR3 is made up of 16 amino acids. Trimming removed 2 bases from V and 6 bases from J; junction bases left unmatched: 9. CDR3 in amino acids: CATSRRYRDRGAEAFF. CDR3 bases: TGTGCCACCAGCAGACGATACCGGGACAGGGGTGCTGAAGCTTTCTTT.

The CDR3 loop is CASSEIGTLALDTQYF. CDR3 DNA: TGTGCCAGCAGTGAAATCGGGACGCTAGCCTTAGATACGCAGTATTTT. This chain uses TRBV2 with TRBJ2-3, with D perhaps given as TRBD1 or TRBD2 (5 bases each). CDR3 size: 16 residues. V dropped 2 bases and J dropped 5 bases, with 17 bases sitting between them. In germline, CDR1 is SNHLY, CDR2 FYNNEI.

The rearrangement joins TRBV18 to TRBJ1-2, with D unresolved. V gave up 2 bases and J gave up 4 bases, with 11 bases separating them. Per the germline V gene, CDR1 is KGHSH and CDR2 is LQKENI. This CDR3 has 14 amino acids. The CDR3 nucleotides are TGTGCCAGCTCACCAGACCCGTCCGGCTATGGCTACACCTTC. Its protein is CASSPDPSGYGYTF.